This note documents a single T cell receptor beta chain sequence. As yet, its antigen is unknown. This specimen belongs to a study of T cell repertoires in cytomegalovirus infection. Overall study context: TCR beta signatures that were public indicated CMV infection and matching HLA type. Study findings and constraints: Using cumulative public TCR beta family frequency, the authors identified those who carried CMV together with the relevant HLA. CMV-specific TCR beta clonotypes restricted by HLA-C dominated the ex vivo response.

Via MiXCR, TCRdb re-called the reads, giving one row per CDR3 protein. The table lists 400,000 to 600,000 distinct CDR3 sequences, approximately 40% of them singletons. V was shortened by 4 bases and J by 0 bases, with 12 bases between the two germline ends. The germline V gene has CDR1 MGHRA and CDR2 YSYEKL. This CDR3 region has 16 residues. This material consisted of cultured PBMCs, taken from culture after CMV antigen stimulation. The receptor's source is a human donor in good health (CMV status not recorded). Some clones in this sample may be carry-over from other donors' samples. The rearrangement uses TRBV4-1 and TRBJ1-4; no firm D call. The CDR3 loop reads CASSRVPGPTNEKLFF. Here the CDR3 DNA reads TGCGCCAGCAGCCGGGTGCCGGGCCCAACTAATGAAAAACTGTTTTTT.